This TCR beta chain was recovered during a study of CD8 T cells in ankylosing spondylitis. Study-level results: A motif of eight highly homologous TCR beta variants was seen as apparently characteristic of ankylosing spondylitis blood. Significant enrichment of disease-linked clones was reportedly seen in matched ankylosing spondylitis synovial fluid.

Molecular-barcoded quantitative 5'-RACE produced these TCR beta libraries. MiXCR, applied by TCRdb to the 5' RACE reads, yields one record per CDR3 protein. The sample comprises fewer than 40,000 distinct CDR3 sequences, more than 25% of which are singletons, and 45% rests with the top ten. V dropped 5 bases and J dropped 6 bases, with 14 bases sitting between them. CDR3 length: 14 amino acids. Germline V gene data show CDR1 as SEHNR and CDR2 as FQNEAQ (reference sequence). This clonotype came up many times. The antigen is not known. This chain connects TRBV7-9 to TRBJ2-1; maybe TRBD2 (6 bases). This clonotype originated in a male donor with ankylosing spondylitis. The sample consisted of synovial fluid, either unsorted or a sorted T cell fraction (not recorded which). The CDR3 spells CASSPLAEVNEQFF. In nucleotides, the CDR3 is TGTGCCAGCAGCCCATTAGCGGAAGTCAATGAGCAGTTCTTC.